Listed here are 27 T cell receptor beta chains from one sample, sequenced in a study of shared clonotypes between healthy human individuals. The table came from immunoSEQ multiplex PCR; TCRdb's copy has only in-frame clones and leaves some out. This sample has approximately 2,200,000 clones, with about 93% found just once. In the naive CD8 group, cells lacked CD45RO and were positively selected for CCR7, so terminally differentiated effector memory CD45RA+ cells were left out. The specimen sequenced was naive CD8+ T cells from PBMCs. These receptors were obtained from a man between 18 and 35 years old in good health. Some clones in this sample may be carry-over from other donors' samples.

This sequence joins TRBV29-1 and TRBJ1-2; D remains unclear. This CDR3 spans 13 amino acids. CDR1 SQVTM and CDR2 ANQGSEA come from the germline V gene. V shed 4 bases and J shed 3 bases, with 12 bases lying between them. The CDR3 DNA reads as TGCAGCGTTGTGATCGACACGTACTATGGCTACACCTTC. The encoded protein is CSVVIDTYYGYTF.

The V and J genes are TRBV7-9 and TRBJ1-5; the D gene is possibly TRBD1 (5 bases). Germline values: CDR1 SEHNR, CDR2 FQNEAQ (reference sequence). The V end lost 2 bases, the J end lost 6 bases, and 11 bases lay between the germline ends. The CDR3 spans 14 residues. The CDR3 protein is CASSLSGQSQPQHF. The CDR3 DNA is TGTGCCAGCAGCTTATCAGGGCAAAGTCAGCCCCAGCATTTT.

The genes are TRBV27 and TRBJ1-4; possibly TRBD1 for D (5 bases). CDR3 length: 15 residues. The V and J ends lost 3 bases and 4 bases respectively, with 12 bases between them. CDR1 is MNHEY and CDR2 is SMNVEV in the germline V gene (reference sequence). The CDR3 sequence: CASSFVGVLNEKLFF. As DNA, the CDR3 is TGTGCCAGCAGTTTCGTAGGGGTCCTTAATGAAAAACTGTTTTTT. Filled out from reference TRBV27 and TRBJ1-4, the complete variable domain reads EAQVTQNPRYLITVTGKKLTVTCSQNMNHEYMSWYRQDPGLGLRQIYYSMNVEVTDKGDVPEGYKVSRKEKRNFPLILESPSPNQTSLYFCASSFVGVLNEKLFFGSGTQLSVL.

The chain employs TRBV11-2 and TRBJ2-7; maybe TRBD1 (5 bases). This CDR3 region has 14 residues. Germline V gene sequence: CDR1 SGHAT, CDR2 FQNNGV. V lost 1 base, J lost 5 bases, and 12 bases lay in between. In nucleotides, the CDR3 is TGTGCCAGCAGCTTAGGAGCAGGGTACCACGAGCAGTACTTC. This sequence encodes CASSLGAGYHEQYF.

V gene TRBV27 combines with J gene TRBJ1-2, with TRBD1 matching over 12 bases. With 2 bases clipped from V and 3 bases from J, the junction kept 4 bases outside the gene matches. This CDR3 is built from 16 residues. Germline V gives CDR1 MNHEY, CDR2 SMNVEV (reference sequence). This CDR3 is CASSLGTGGADYGYTF. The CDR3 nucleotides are TGTGCCAGCAGTTTAGGGACAGGGGGCGCGGACTATGGCTACACCTTC.

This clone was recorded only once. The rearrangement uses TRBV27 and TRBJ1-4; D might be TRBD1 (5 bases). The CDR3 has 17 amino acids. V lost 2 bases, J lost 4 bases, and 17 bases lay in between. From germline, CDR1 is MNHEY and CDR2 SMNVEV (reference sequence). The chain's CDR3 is CASSLLPGQGYNEKLFF. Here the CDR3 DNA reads TGTGCCAGCAGTTTACTCCCTGGGCAGGGATATAATGAAAAACTGTTTTTT. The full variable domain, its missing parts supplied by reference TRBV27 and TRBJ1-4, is EAQVTQNPRYLITVTGKKLTVTCSQNMNHEYMSWYRQDPGLGLRQIYYSMNVEVTDKGDVPEGYKVSRKEKRNFPLILESPSPNQTSLYFCASSLLPGQGYNEKLFFGSGTQLSVL.

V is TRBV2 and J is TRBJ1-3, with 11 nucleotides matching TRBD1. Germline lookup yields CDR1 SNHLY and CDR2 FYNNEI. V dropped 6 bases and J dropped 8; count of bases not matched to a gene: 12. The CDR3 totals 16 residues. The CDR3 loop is CASRPRTGGGGDTIYF. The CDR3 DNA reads TGTGCCAGCAGACCGCGGACAGGGGGCGGGGGAGACACCATATATTTT.

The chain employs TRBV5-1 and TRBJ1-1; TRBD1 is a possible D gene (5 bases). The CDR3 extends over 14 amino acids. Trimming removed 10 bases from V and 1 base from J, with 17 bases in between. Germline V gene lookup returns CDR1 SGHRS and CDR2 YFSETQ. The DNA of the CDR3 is TGCGCCTCCCGGAGGGGACTTACGAACACTGAAGCTTTCTTT. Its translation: CASRRGLTNTEAFF.

The CDR3, as DNA: TGTGCCAGCAGCCGAGCGGGTTTCAATGAGCAGTTCTTC. Translating it yields CASSRAGFNEQFF. The chain uses TRBV11-2 and TRBJ2-1; D is perhaps TRBD2 (6 bases). Trimming stripped 5 bases from V and 6 bases from J, with 11 bases between. CDR3 size: 13 residues. CDR1 is SGHAT, CDR2 FQNNGV, per germline.

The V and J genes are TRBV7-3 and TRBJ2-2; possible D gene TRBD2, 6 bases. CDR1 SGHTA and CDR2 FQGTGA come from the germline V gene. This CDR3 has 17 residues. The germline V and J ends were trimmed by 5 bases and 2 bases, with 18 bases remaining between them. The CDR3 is CASSPPRDSPNTGELFF. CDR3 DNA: TGTGCCAGCAGCCCCCCCCGGGACTCCCCCAACACCGGGGAGCTGTTTTTT.

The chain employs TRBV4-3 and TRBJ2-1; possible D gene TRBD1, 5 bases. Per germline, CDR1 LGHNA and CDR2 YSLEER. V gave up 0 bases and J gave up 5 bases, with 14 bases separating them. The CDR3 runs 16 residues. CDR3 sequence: CASSQDTTGPDNEQFF. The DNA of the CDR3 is TGCGCCAGCAGCCAAGATACAACAGGTCCCGACAATGAGCAGTTCTTC.

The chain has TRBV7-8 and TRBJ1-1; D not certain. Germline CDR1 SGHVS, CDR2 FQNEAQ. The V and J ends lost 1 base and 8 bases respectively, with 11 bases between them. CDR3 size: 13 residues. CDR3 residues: CASSLDPDMEAFF. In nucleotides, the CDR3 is TGTGCCAGCAGCTTAGACCCAGACATGGAAGCTTTCTTT.

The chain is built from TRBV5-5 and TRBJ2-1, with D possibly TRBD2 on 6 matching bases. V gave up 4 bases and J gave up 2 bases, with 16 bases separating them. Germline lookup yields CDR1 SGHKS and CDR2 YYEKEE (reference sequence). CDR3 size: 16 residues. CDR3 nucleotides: TGTGCCAGCAGCAGGCCCCCCGGGACTCCCTACAATGAGCAGTTCTTC. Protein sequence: CASSRPPGTPYNEQFF.

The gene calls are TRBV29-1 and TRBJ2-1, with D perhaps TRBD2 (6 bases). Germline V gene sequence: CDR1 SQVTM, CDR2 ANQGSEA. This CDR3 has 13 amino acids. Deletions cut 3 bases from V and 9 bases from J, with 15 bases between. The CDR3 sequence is CSVDLTSLGEQFF. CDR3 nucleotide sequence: TGCAGCGTTGACCTTACTAGCCTCGGTGAGCAGTTCTTC.

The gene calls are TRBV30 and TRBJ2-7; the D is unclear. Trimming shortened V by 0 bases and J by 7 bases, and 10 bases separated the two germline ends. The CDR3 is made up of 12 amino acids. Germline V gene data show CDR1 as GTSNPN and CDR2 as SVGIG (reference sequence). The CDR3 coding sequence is TGTGCCTGGAGTGTAAACCCGCGGGAGCAGTACTTC. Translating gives CAWSVNPREQYF.

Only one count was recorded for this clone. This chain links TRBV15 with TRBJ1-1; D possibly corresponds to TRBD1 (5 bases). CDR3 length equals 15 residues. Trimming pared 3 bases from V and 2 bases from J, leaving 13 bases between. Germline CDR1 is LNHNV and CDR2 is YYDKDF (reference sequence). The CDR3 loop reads CATSRAGRPNTEAFF. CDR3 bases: TGTGCCACCAGCAGGGCGGGACGGCCAAACACTGAAGCTTTCTTT. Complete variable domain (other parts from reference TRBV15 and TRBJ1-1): DAMVIQNPRYQVTQFGKPVTLSCSQTLNHNVMYWYQQKSSQAPKLLFHYYDKDFNNEADTPDNFQSRRPNTSFCFLDIRSPGLGDTAMYLCATSRAGRPNTEAFFGQGTRLTVV.

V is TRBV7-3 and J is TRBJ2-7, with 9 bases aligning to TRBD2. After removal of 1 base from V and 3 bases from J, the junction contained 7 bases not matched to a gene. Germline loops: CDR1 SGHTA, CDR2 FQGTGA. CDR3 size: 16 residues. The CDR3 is CASSLNGPSGNYEQYF. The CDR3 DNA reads TGTGCCAGCAGCTTAAACGGCCCTAGCGGGAACTACGAGCAGTACTTC.

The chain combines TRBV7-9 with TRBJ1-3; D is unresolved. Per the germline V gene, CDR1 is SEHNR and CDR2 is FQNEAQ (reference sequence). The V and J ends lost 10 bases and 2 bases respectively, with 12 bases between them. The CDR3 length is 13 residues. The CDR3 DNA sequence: TGTGCCATCCGATCGTCCCCTGGAAACACCATATATTTT. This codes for CAIRSSPGNTIYF.

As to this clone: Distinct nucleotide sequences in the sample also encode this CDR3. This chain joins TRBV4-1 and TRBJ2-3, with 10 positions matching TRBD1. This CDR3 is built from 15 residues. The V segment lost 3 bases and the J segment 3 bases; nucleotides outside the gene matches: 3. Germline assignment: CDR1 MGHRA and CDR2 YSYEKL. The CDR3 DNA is TGCGCCAGCAGCCACCGGGACAGGGGAACAGATACGCAGTATTTT. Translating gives CASSHRDRGTDTQYF.

The CDR3 loop is CASSFLADNEQFF. CDR3 DNA sequence: TGTGCCAGCAGTTTCCTAGCGGACAATGAGCAGTTCTTC. This rearrangement joins TRBV28 to TRBJ2-1; 7 bases fit TRBD2. J was trimmed by 5 bases and V by 3 bases; bases with no gene match: 1. Germline loops: CDR1 MDHEN, CDR2 SYDVKM. The length of the CDR3 is 13 residues.

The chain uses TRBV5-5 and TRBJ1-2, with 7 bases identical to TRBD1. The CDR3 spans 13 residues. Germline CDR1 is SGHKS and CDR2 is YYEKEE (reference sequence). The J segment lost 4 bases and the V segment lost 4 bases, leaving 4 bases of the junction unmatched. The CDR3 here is CASSGTEAYGYTF. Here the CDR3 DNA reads TGTGCCAGCAGCGGGACAGAAGCCTATGGCTACACCTTC.

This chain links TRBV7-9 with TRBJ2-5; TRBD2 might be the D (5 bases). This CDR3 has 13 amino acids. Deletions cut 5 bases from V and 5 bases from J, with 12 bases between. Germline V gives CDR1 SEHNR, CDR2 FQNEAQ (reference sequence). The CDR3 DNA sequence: TGTGCCAGCAGCCCTGCGCGGAGGGAGACCCAGTACTTC. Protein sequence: CASSPARRETQYF.

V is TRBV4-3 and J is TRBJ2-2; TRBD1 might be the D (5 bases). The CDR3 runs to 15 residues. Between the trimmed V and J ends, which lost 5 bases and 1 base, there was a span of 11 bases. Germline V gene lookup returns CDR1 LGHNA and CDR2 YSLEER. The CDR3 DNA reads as TGCGCCAGCAGCAAAATTACAGGGAACACCGGGGAGCTGTTTTTT. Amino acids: CASSKITGNTGELFF.

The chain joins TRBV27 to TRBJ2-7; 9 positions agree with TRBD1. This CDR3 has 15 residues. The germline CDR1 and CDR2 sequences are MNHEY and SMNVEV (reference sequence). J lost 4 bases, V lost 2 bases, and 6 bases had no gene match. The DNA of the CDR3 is TGTGCCAGCAGTTTAACCGCGGACAGGGGTTACGAGCAGTACTTC. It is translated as CASSLTADRGYEQYF.

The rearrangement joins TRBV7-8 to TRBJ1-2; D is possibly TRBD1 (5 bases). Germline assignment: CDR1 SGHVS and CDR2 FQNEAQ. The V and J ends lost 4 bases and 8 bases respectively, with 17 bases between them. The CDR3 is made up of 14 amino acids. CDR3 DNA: TGTGCCAGCAGCTCCCGGGACTCCGGTATCGGCTACACCTTC. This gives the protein CASSSRDSGIGYTF. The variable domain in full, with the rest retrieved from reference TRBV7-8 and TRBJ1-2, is GAGVSQSPRYKVAKRGQDVALRCDPISGHVSLFWYQQALGQGPEFLTYFQNEAQLDKSGLPSDRFFAERPEGSVSTLKIQRTQQEDSAVYLCASSSRDSGIGYTFGSGTRLTVV.

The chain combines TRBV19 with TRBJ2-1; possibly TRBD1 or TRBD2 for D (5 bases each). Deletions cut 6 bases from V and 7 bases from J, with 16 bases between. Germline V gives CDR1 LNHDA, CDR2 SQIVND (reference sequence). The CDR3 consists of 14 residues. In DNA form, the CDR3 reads TGTGCCAGTAGCATACGAGGGAAGGGGAATGAGCAGTTCTTC. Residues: CASSIRGKGNEQFF.

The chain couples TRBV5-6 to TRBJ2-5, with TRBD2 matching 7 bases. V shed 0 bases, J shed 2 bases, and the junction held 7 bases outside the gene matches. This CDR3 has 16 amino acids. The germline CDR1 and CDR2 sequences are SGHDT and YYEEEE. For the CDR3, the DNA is TGTGCCAGCAGCTTGGGGGTGTGGCGGGAGCAAGAGACCCAGTACTTC. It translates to CASSLGVWREQETQYF.